Following are 6 T cell receptor beta chains from one sample sequenced in a study of human T cells and chemical hapten exposure. Time point noted: patch test 1, 2 weeks after DPC sensitization. The treatment denotes: therapeutic diphenylcyclopropenone sensitization with weekly scalp DPC. TCRdb re-analysed the RACE reads in MiXCR, keeping a single row per CDR3 protein. The sample consists of roughly 120,000 distinct CDR3 sequences, roughly 15% of them appearing once. The specimen was whole blood, collected in connection with sensitization to the hapten diphenylcyclopropenone (DPC). The origin of the receptors is a man younger than 35 with alopecia areata. Some clones in this sample may be carry-over from other donors' samples.

This rearrangement joins TRBV5-6 to TRBJ2-7, with D uncertain. Per germline, CDR1 SGHDT and CDR2 YYEEEE. The germline V and J ends were trimmed by 1 base and 3 bases, with 2 bases remaining between them. CDR3 length: 11 amino acids. The CDR3 region has the DNA TGTGCCAGCAGCTTGATCTACGAGCAGTACTTC. Translation: CASSLIYEQYF.

This clonotype was seen a handful of times. The V and J genes are TRBV10-3 and TRBJ2-1; 8 nucleotides match TRBD1. The germline CDR1 and CDR2 sequences are ENHRY and SYGVKD. This CDR3 is built from 13 residues. The trim removed 11 bases at V and 5 bases at J, leaving 8 bases unmatched. The CDR3: CASYGTGDNEQFF. CDR3 nucleotide sequence: TGTGCCTCGTACGGGACAGGTGACAATGAGCAGTTCTTC.

This clonotype was found a few times. The V call is TRBV7-3, the J call TRBJ2-5; the match to TRBD2 covers 11 bases. Germline CDR1 SGHTA, CDR2 FQGTGA. This CDR3 region has 15 residues. V dropped 5 bases and J dropped 4; count of bases not matched to a gene: 6. The CDR3: CASSSSGGASETQYF. Here the CDR3 DNA reads TGTGCCAGCAGCAGTAGCGGGGGGGCCTCAGAGACCCAGTACTTC.

The CDR3 bases are TGCGCCAGCTCCAGGGGTTTAGCCAAAAACATTCAGTACTTC. It is translated as CASSRGLAKNIQYF. V gene TRBV4-3 combines with J gene TRBJ2-4; maybe TRBD1 (6 bases). The CDR3 runs 14 residues. Germline V gene sequence: CDR1 LGHNA, CDR2 YSLEER. The V end lost 8 bases, the J end lost 0 bases, and 11 bases lay between the germline ends.

This clonotype was detected a few times. The J gene is TRBJ2-1, the V gene TRBV7-2; unclear D gene. Germline V lookup: CDR1 SGHTA, CDR2 FQGNSA. Between the trimmed V and J ends, which lost 8 bases and 5 bases, there was a span of 13 bases. CDR3 length: 13 residues. The CDR3 loop is CASVRLANNEQFF. The CDR3 DNA reads TGTGCCAGCGTCAGACTGGCAAACAATGAGCAGTTCTTC. Full variable domain (outside the CDR3, taken from reference TRBV7-2 and TRBJ2-1): GAGVSQSPSNKVTEKGKDVELRCDPISGHTALYWYRQSLGQGLEFLIYFQGNSAPDKSGLPSDRFSAERTGGSVSTLTIQRTQQEDSAVYLCASVRLANNEQFFGPGTRLTVL.

This clonotype has just a few counts. This sequence joins TRBV28 and TRBJ2-3; D assignment may be TRBD1 or TRBD2 (5 bases each). Germline V lookup: CDR1 MDHEN, CDR2 SYDVKM. With 6 bases removed from V and 4 bases from J, the gap between germline ends came to 8 bases. This CDR3 has 12 residues. CDR3 amino acids: CASRRGADTQYF. In DNA form, the CDR3 reads TGTGCCAGCAGAAGGGGAGCAGATACGCAGTATTTT.